This TCR beta chain was obtained from a study of T-cell memory formation after mild COVID-19. As to this clonotype: As yet, its antigen is unknown.

Study conclusions and caveats: CD4+ clones that contracted lay mainly in CM and EM; CD8+ ones lay in EMRA. There was no confirmation that second-wave clones peaking on day 37 were SARS-CoV-2 specific. Clones that shrank (day 15 to 85) were balanced CD4/CD8, whereas later expanders leaned CD4+. Memory from before infection featured some responding clones, which suggests cross-reactive memory joined.

The germline V gene has CDR1 MGHRA and CDR2 YSYEKL. V lost 6 bases to trimming and J lost 4 bases; unmatched junction nucleotides: 9. This CDR3 comprises 16 residues. TCRdb processed the 5' RACE reads anew with MiXCR; each CDR3 protein has one entry. The sample consists of 68,000 or so distinct CDR3 sequences, approximately 15% of them appearing once. The sequence came from an adult woman who had mild COVID-19 (a few samples of this study predate the infection). Cell type and time point are not known. The sequenced material came from PBMCs or a T cell subset sorted from them (not recorded which). The chain carries TRBV4-1 and TRBJ2-2, with 9 bases that match TRBD1. The CDR3: CASSPTGTGFTGELFF. CDR3 DNA sequence: TGCGCCAGCAGTCCGACCGGGACAGGGTTCACCGGGGAGCTGTTTTTT.